A selection of T cell receptor beta chains follows, all from one sample in a study of early T cells in non-severe SARS-CoV-2 infection. TCRdb called the 5' RACE reads again in MiXCR, with one record for every CDR3 protein. The sample holds around 26,000 distinct CDR3 sequences; roughly 4.5% are singletons and the top ten take about 5.6%. The sample was whole blood. These receptors were taken from an adult who was a healthcare worker with PCR-confirmed SARS-CoV-2 infection or an uninfected control (not recorded which). The CDR3 runs from the conserved cysteine through the conserved F or W. D genes are given only for firm matches. The size of a clone is reported for some rows only, either as once, few or many, or as a class for expanded clones.

D gene | J gene | V gene | clone size | CDR3 protein | CDR3 DNA
TRBD1 | TRBJ1-5 | TRBV19 | many | CASSSQGANNQPQHF | TGTGCCAGTAGCTCCCAGGGGGCTAACAATCAGCCCCAGCATTTT
- | TRBJ1-6 | TRBV30 | many | CAWSVLPINNSPLHF | TGTGCCTGGAGTGTACTTCCCATCAATAATTCACCCCTCCACTTT
- | TRBJ2-2 | TRBV29-1 | many | CSVPTALTANTGELFF | TGCAGCGTTCCCACAGCTCTTACAGCGAACACCGGGGAGCTGTTTTTT
TRBD1 | TRBJ1-6 | TRBV30 | many | CAWGQQGASSPLHF | TGTGCCTGGGGACAACAGGGGGCGAGTTCACCCCTCCACTTT
- | TRBJ2-1 | TRBV7-6 | many | CASRSDRYNEQFF | TGTGCCAGCAGGTCCGACAGATACAATGAGCAGTTCTTC
TRBD2 | TRBJ2-1 | TRBV4-3 | many | CASSRTGLAWYNEQFF | TGCGCCAGCAGCCGTACGGGACTAGCGTGGTACAATGAGCAGTTCTTC
- | TRBJ1-2 | TRBV19 | many | CASSITYGYTF | TGTGCCAGTAGTATCACCTATGGCTACACCTTC
- | TRBJ1-5 | TRBV6-2/TRBV6-3 | many | CASSYGGTNQPQHF | TGTGCCAGCAGTTACGGCGGAACTAATCAGCCCCAGCATTTT
- | TRBJ2-1 | TRBV20-1 | few | CSASRASYNEQFF | TGCAGTGCTAGCAGGGCCTCCTACAATGAGCAGTTCTTC
TRBD1 | TRBJ2-1 | TRBV6-2/TRBV6-3 | many | CASKGTGGYNEQFF | TGTGCCAGCAAGGGGACAGGGGGATACAATGAGCAGTTCTTC
- | TRBJ1-1 | TRBV11-2 | - | CASSKEPGIDTEAFF | TGTGCCAGCAGCAAAGAGCCCGGGATTGACACTGAAGCTTTCTTT
- | TRBJ2-7 | TRBV5-5 | many | CASSVGRDIHEQYF | TGTGCCAGCAGCGTGGGCCGGGACATCCACGAGCAGTACTTC
- | TRBJ2-7 | TRBV20-1 | medium-sized | CSAGLGGISSYEQYF | TGCAGTGCTGGACTGGGTGGGATCAGCTCCTACGAGCAGTACTTC
- | TRBJ2-3 | TRBV6-6 | - | CASSTGTTDTQYF | TGTGCCAGCAGTACCGGGACTACAGATACGCAGTATTTT
TRBD1 | TRBJ1-2 | TRBV24-1 | - | CATSARGGLGYTF | TGTGCCACCAGTGCACGAGGGGGCCTTGGCTACACCTTC
TRBD1 | TRBJ1-2 | TRBV6-6 | - | CASTPDRSYGYTF | TGTGCCAGCACCCCGGACAGGAGCTATGGCTACACCTTC
TRBD1 | TRBJ2-7 | TRBV20-1 | many | CSAPGTALSYEQYF | TGCAGTGCTCCCGGGACAGCCCTCTCCTACGAGCAGTACTTC
- | TRBJ2-1 | TRBV2 | many | CASRAGGRRTYNEQFF | TGTGCCAGCAGGGCCGGTGGACGGCGGACCTACAATGAGCAGTTCTTC
TRBD1 | TRBJ2-7 | TRBV29-1 | - | CSGQGTTYEQYF | TGCAGCGGACAGGGTACGACCTACGAGCAGTACTTC
TRBD2 | TRBJ2-4 | TRBV7-2 | many | CASSLDTSGSKYF | TGTGCCAGCAGCTTAGATACTAGCGGTTCGAAGTACTTC
- | TRBJ1-6 | TRBV20-1 | many | CSATTESSYNSPLHF | TGCAGTGCCACGACGGAGAGCTCCTATAATTCACCCCTCCACTTT
- | TRBJ2-7 | TRBV10-3 | many | CAISEWGGRSTYEQYF | TGTGCCATCAGTGAGTGGGGGGGGCGCTCCACCTACGAGCAGTACTTC
TRBD1 | TRBJ2-7 | TRBV20-1 | many | CSAQPGQGNYEQYF | TGCAGTGCTCAACCGGGACAGGGAAACTACGAGCAGTACTTC
- | TRBJ2-1 | TRBV29-1 | many | CSSGVAYNEQFF | TGCAGCTCAGGGGTGGCCTACAATGAGCAGTTCTTC
- | TRBJ1-5 | TRBV30 | many | CAADGSGVNQPQHF | TGTGCCGCAGATGGGAGCGGGGTCAATCAGCCCCAGCATTTT
TRBD1 | TRBJ2-2 | TRBV5-4 | many | CASSSPRDRNTGELFF | TGTGCCAGCAGTTCTCCCCGGGACAGGAACACCGGGGAGCTGTTTTTT
- | TRBJ2-7 | TRBV4-3 | many | CASSPRVRDYEQYF | TGCGCCAGCAGCCCAAGGGTACGGGACTACGAGCAGTACTTC
- | TRBJ2-7 | TRBV9 | many | CASSVESHSVQYF | TGTGCCAGCAGCGTAGAGTCCCATAGTGTGCAGTACTTC
- | TRBJ2-3 | TRBV11-2 | many | CASSHRDSTDTQYF | TGTGCCAGCAGCCATAGGGACTCCACAGATACGCAGTATTTT
- | TRBJ1-5 | TRBV12-3/TRBV12-4 | - | CASSPGGSNQPQHF | TGTGCCAGCAGCCCTGGGGGGTCCAATCAGCCCCAGCATTTT
TRBD1 | TRBJ2-7 | TRBV3-1 | many | CASSQVIGTGSYEQYF | TGTGCCAGCAGCCAAGTTATCGGGACAGGGTCCTACGAGCAGTACTTC
TRBD1 | TRBJ1-1 | TRBV11-2 | many | CASSLGQGWRDTEAFF | TGTGCCAGCAGCTTGGGACAGGGGTGGAGGGACACTGAAGCTTTCTTT
- | TRBJ1-1 | TRBV28 | - | CASRTNTEAFF | TGTGCCAGCAGGACCAACACTGAAGCTTTCTTT
- | TRBJ1-5 | TRBV12-3/TRBV12-4 | many | CASSPGQGFQPQHF | TGTGCCAGCAGTCCAGGTCAGGGGTTTCAGCCCCAGCATTTT
- | TRBJ1-1 | TRBV30 | many | CAWSGGMNTEAFF | TGTGCCTGGAGTGGCGGCATGAACACTGAAGCTTTCTTT
- | TRBJ2-7 | TRBV6-6 | few | CASSPGASGQYF | TGTGCCAGCAGCCCCGGTGCCTCGGGGCAGTACTTC
- | TRBJ2-2 | TRBV14 | many | CASSLLGREDTGELFF | TGTGCCAGCAGCCTACTAGGCAGGGAGGACACCGGGGAGCTGTTTTTT
TRBD1 | TRBJ1-2 | TRBV14 | few | CASSLLRDRESYGYTF | TGTGCCAGCAGTCTACTCCGGGACAGAGAATCCTATGGCTACACCTTC
- | TRBJ2-2 | TRBV7-9 | many | CASSFGGGAGELFF | TGTGCCAGCAGCTTTGGTGGCGGGGCCGGGGAGCTGTTTTTT
TRBD2 | TRBJ2-5 | TRBV24-1 | many | CATSDETSGGETQYF | TGTGCCACCAGTGATGAGACTAGCGGGGGAGAGACCCAGTACTTC
TRBD1 | TRBJ1-2 | TRBV12-3/TRBV12-4 | many | CASSSLGGTGVGYTF | TGTGCCAGCAGTTCTTTAGGGGGAACAGGGGTTGGCTACACCTTC